The present entry profiles one TCR beta chain with its context. This clonotype showed up just a few times. There is no known antigen for this receptor. Base qualities are not provided; no much larger clone lies one nucleotide away. These data are taken from a study of T-cell memory formation after mild COVID-19 (TCRdb year 2021). Regarding the complete study: Most TCR sequence clusters were specific to one of the two donors. In a couple of donors, T-cell clones that expanded and contracted after mild COVID-19 were followed by sequencing TCRalpha and TCRbeta repertoires longitudinally. Two young, previously healthy adult volunteers, one female and one male, were included in the cohort. General study outcomes and caveats: Some responding clones were detected in pre-infection memory, which suggested that pre-existing cross-reactive memory T cells had joined the SARS-CoV-2 response. Clones that contracted from day 15 to 85 showed balanced CD4/CD8 phenotypes, whereas a second wave of clones that expanded from day 15 to 37 leaned towards CD4+. The study covered only a couple of mild cases, and larger cohorts including severe cases with pre-infection samples were considered necessary. SARS-CoV-2 specificity of the second-wave clones peaking on day 37 was not confirmed. Contracting CD4+ clones appeared mostly in the CM and EM memory subsets, whereas CD8+ clones were enriched in EMRA.

For sequencing, an Illumina NovaSeq 6000 was employed. Using 5'RACE with constant-segment primers, TCRalpha and TCRbeta cDNA libraries were constructed, with sample barcodes and unique molecular identifiers added in the process. Trizol reagent was used to extract RNA from every sample. Libraries were amplified in two PCR steps, with a second sample barcode and Illumina TruSeq adapters added in the second step. Sequencing of the libraries was done on an Illumina NovaSeq, producing 2 x 150 bp paired-end reads. The published analysis was carried out like this. Demultiplexing of reads and collapsing into UMI-guided consensus sequences were performed with migec v1.2.7. With mixcr v2.1.11, UMI consensuses were aligned to TRA and TRB V and J templates and assembled into clonotypes. A clonotype was counted as expanded or contracted only when both edgeR and NoisET called the clonotype significant, with the noise models trained on biological replicates. For edgeR calls, the thresholds were a false discovery rate-adjusted p below 0.01 and a log2 fold-change of 1. As an exploratory analysis of dynamics, max-normalized trajectories of the 1000 most abundant clonotypes were examined with PCA combined with hierarchical clustering. Separately sequenced CD4+ and CD8+ repertoires were used to assign the CD4 or CD8 phenotype of responding clones. Clones were called with MiXCR by TCRdb after fastp trimmed the public reads at Q25, and only in-frame beta chains were retained. Identical CDR3 protein sequences are pooled into one entry, listed with their most common genes and DNA. These V and J calls derive from TCRdb rather than the authors' analysis. For this sample there are about 340,000 distinct CDR3 sequences; 15% to 20% appear just once. The biggest ten clones account for approximately 20% of the sample.

V sheds 2 bases and J sheds 4 bases, leaving 8 bases between their ends. The CDR3 goes from the cysteine to the phenylalanine over 13 residues. Only CDR3 DNA remains: 39 bases, in frame from the first base. For CDR1 and CDR2, the germline V gene lists MNHEY and SVGAGI. PBMCs were isolated by Ficoll-Paque density gradient centrifugation. This receptor was taken from a man aged 18 to 29 who had mild COVID-19 (a few samples of this study predate the infection). The sample titles of this study are shuffled in the database, so cell type and time point are left out; the donor was told from shared clones. Sequencing was performed on PBMCs or a T cell subset sorted from them (not recorded which). The chain couples TRBV6-5 to TRBJ1-1; D gene: possibly TRBD1, on 6 matching bases. The CDR3 reads as follows: CASSYGGSTEAFF. The sequence in DNA is TGTGCCAGCAGTTACGGGGGCTCCACTGAAGCTTTCTTT.